These T cell receptor beta chains were read from a single sample in a study of shared clonotypes between healthy human individuals. Measured with immunoSEQ multiplex PCR; TCRdb has only the in-frame clones, and not every one. Of 2 million to 2.5 million clones listed, about 95% were seen once; the top ten hold roughly 0.13%. Sequencing was performed on naive CD4+ T cells sorted from blood. The receptors were gathered from a man younger than 30 in good health. Each CDR3 is given with its conserved first and last residue. A D gene is named only where the DNA matches it firmly. Clone sizes are given selectively: once, few, many, or a class where the clone is expanded.

j_call d_call clone_size v_call cdr3_aa cdr3_nt
TRBJ1-1 . . TRBV10-1 CASSRGTEAFF TGCGCCAGCAGTAGAGGCACTGAAGCTTTCTTT
TRBJ1-3 TRBD1 . TRBV30 CAWSVRRTGTPSSGNTIYF TGTGCCTGGAGTGTACGTAGGACAGGGACGCCTAGCTCTGGAAACACCATATATTTT
TRBJ1-5 . . TRBV28 CASSFSGIPTFQPQHF TGTGCCAGCAGTTTTTCCGGAATCCCTACCTTTCAGCCCCAGCATTTT
TRBJ1-5 . . TRBV19 CASSQGESNQPQHF TGTGCCAGTAGCCAGGGCGAGAGCAATCAGCCCCAGCATTTT
TRBJ1-2 TRBD1 . TRBV25-1 CASSEFSGQVRGYTF TGTGCCAGCAGTGAATTCAGTGGACAGGTCAGGGGCTACACCTTC
TRBJ2-7 TRBD1 . TRBV29-1 CSAQQGKGGEQYF TGCAGCGCTCAACAGGGGAAGGGTGGCGAGCAGTACTTC
TRBJ1-4 TRBD1 . TRBV2 CASRAGTGNEKLFF TGTGCCAGCAGGGCCGGGACAGGGAATGAAAAACTGTTTTTT
TRBJ2-3 . . TRBV11-3 CASSKEGKLNGATDTQYF TGTGCCAGCAGCAAAGAGGGGAAACTCAATGGGGCCACAGATACGCAGTATTTT
TRBJ1-1 TRBD1 . TRBV18 CASSPRTGGNTEAFF TGTGCCAGCTCACCTAGAACAGGGGGGAACACTGAAGCTTTCTTT
TRBJ1-2 . . TRBV5-4 CASSLGRQNYGYTF TGTGCCAGCAGCTTGGGGAGACAGAACTATGGCTACACCTTC
TRBJ1-6 . . TRBV6-9 CASRPGPLHNSPLHF TGTGCCAGCAGGCCGGGCCCTCTCCATAATTCACCCCTCCACTTT
TRBJ1-2 TRBD1 . TRBV27 CASSRTGDNYGYTF TGTGCCAGCAGCCGGACAGGGGATAACTATGGCTACACCTTC
TRBJ2-3 TRBD2 . TRBV5-1 CASSLASGSTDTQYF TGCGCCAGCAGCTTAGCTAGCGGGTCCACAGATACGCAGTATTTT
TRBJ2-5 . once TRBV28 CASSLHRVGQETQYF TGTGCCAGCAGTTTGCACAGGGTGGGCCAAGAGACCCAGTACTTC
TRBJ2-1 . once TRBV7-9 CASSLTGSNNEQFF TGTGCCAGCAGCTTAACCGGGAGCAACAATGAGCAGTTCTTC
TRBJ1-4 . . TRBV7-8 CASSLDGQRREKLFF TGTGCCAGCAGCTTAGATGGACAGCGACGGGAAAAACTGTTTTTT
TRBJ1-2 . once TRBV4-1 CASSQWAGVQKNYGYTF TGCGCCAGCAGCCAATGGGCAGGGGTCCAAAAGAACTATGGCTACACCTTC
TRBJ1-5 TRBD1 few TRBV2 CASSGGTGGNQPQHF TGTGCCAGCAGTGGCGGGACAGGGGGCAATCAGCCCCAGCATTTT
TRBJ1-2 . . TRBV28 CASSSSPVGGPNYGYTF TGTGCCAGCAGTTCCTCCCCAGTCGGGGGGCCTAACTATGGCTACACCTTC
TRBJ1-5 TRBD1 . TRBV19 CASSHRGERQPQHF TGTGCCAGTAGTCACAGGGGGGAAAGGCAGCCCCAGCATTTT
TRBJ1-6 TRBD1 . TRBV19 CASRAGTANSPLHF TGTGCCAGTAGGGCCGGGACAGCTAATTCACCCCTCCACTTT
TRBJ1-1 . . TRBV6-1 CASSAGTAIMWAFF TGTGCCAGCAGCGCCGGGACCGCAATAATGTGGGCTTTCTTT
TRBJ1-3 . . TRBV19 CASSTPSGAGNTIYF TGTGCCAGTAGCACCCCCTCGGGAGCTGGAAACACCATATATTTT
TRBJ2-5 . . TRBV21-1 CASSKGTGEETQYF TGTGCCAGCAGCAAAGGAACGGGTGAGGAGACCCAGTACTTC
TRBJ1-3 . . TRBV5-6 CASSGTGNSGNTIYF TGTGCCAGCAGCGGTACAGGAAACTCTGGAAACACCATATATTTT
TRBJ1-4 TRBD1 . TRBV18 CASSLNRGMRATNEKLFF TGTGCCAGCTCACTGAACAGGGGAATGAGAGCAACTAATGAAAAACTGTTTTTT
TRBJ2-3 TRBD2 . TRBV11-3 CASSLAASGSSADTQYF TGTGCCAGCAGCTTAGCGGCTAGCGGGAGTAGCGCAGATACGCAGTATTTT
TRBJ2-3 . . TRBV5-1 CASSFDSQISTDTQYF TGCGCCAGCAGCTTTGACAGCCAGATTAGCACAGATACGCAGTATTTT
TRBJ2-3 . . TRBV9 CASSVGPHLGDTQYF TGTGCCAGCAGCGTAGGACCCCACCTGGGAGATACGCAGTATTTT
TRBJ2-7 TRBD1 . TRBV7-2 CASSQGQGASYEQYF TGTGCCAGCAGCCAGGGACAGGGGGCTTCCTACGAGCAGTACTTC